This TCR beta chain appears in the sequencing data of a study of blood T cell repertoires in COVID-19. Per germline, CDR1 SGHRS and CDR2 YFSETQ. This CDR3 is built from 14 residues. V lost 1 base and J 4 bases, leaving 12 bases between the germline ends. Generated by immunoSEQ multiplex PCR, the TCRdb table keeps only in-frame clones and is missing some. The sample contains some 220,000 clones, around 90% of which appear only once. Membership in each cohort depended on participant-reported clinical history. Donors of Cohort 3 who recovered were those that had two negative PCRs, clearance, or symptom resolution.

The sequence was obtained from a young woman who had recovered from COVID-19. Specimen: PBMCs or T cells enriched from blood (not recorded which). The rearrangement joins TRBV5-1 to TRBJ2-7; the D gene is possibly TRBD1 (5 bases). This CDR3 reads CASSLSARAYEQYF. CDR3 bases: TGCGCCAGCAGCTTGTCGGCCAGGGCGTACGAGCAGTACTTC.